The entry below gives a single TCR beta chain sequence along with its context. Its antigen remains unknown. Data came from immunoSEQ multiplex PCR; TCRdb stores just in-frame clones and leaves some out. The sample has more than 60,000 clones; just over 70% are singletons. This entry comes from a study of vaccination effects on CD4 cells after COVID-19. Overall study: BNT162b2 vaccine or mRNA-1273 vaccine was given to participants in two doses. Whole-study findings and limits: The post-vaccine spike-reactive clones of convalescents showed a predominance of new vaccine-induced clones.

This CDR3 contains 14 residues. V gave up 1 base and J gave up 1 base, with 5 bases separating them. The germline V gene has CDR1 SGHAT and CDR2 FQNNGV. Having been cultured for roughly 9 days, the cells underwent CD4+ T cell isolation. The chain links TRBV11-2 to TRBJ1-3; D call uncertain. The source is a human donor who had a prior SARS-CoV-2 infection. Sequenced material: CD4+ T cells from PBMCs cultured without peptide, taken before COVID-19 vaccination. The CDR3 sequence is CASSLAGSGNTIYF. CDR3 sequence (DNA): TGTGCCAGCAGCTTAGCTGGGTCTGGAAACACCATATATTTT. The full variable domain, completed using reference TRBV11-2 and TRBJ1-3, is EAGVAQSPRYKIIEKRQSVAFWCNPISGHATLYWYQQILGQGPKLLIQFQNNGVVDDSQLPKDRFSAERLKGVDSTLKIQPAKLEDSAVYLCASSLAGSGNTIYFGEGSWLTVV.